The source of this T cell receptor beta chain is a study of OX40 agonist ivuxolimab in advanced cancers. The cohort excluded patients with autoimmune disease history or systemic immunosuppression. Study findings and constraints: Those patients achieving a partial response at 0.1-3.0 mg/kg showed among the lowest clonal expansion. Expanded peripheral T-cell antigen specificity went undetermined.

V gave up 8 bases and J gave up 4 bases; unmatched junction bases: 10. The CDR3 is 15 residues long. Looked up from germline, CDR1 is SGHTA and CDR2 is FQGNSA. Data came from immunoSEQ multiplex PCR; TCRdb stores just in-frame clones and leaves some out. The profile shows 98,000 or so clones, 91% of them singletons. About this clone: The antigen remains undetermined.

This TCR was sampled from an adult with an advanced solid tumor such as melanoma, head and neck, liver or kidney cancer. Source: CD4+ or CD8+ T cells sorted from blood, taken in a trial of the OX40 agonist ivuxolimab. The chain combines TRBV7-2 with TRBJ2-3; 9 bases align to TRBD2. CDR3 in DNA: TGTGCCAGCCGCCGGGCGGGGGGGGTGGCAGATACGCAGTATTTT. It is translated as CASRRAGGVADTQYF. The full variable domain, its missing parts supplied by reference TRBV7-2 and TRBJ2-3, is GAGVSQSPSNKVTEKGKDVELRCDPISGHTALYWYRQSLGQGLEFLIYFQGNSAPDKSGLPSDRFSAERTGGSVSTLTIQRTQQEDSAVYLCASRRAGGVADTQYFGPGTRLTVL.